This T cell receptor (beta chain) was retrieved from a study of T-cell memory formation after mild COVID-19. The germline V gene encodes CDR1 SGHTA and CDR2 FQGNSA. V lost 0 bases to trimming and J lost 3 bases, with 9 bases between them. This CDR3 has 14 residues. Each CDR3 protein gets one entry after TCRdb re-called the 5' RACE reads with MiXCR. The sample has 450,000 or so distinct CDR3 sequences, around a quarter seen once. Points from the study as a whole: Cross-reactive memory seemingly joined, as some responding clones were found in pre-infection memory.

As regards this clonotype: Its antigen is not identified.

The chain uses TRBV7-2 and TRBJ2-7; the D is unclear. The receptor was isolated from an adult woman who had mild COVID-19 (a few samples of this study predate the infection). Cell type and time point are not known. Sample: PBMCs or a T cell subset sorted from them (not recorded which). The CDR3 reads CASSLAPGVYEQYF. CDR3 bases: TGTGCCAGCAGCTTAGCGCCCGGAGTCTACGAGCAGTACTTC.